A single TCR beta chain is shown here with its context. This record comes from a study of blood T cell repertoires in COVID-19. The V gene end was trimmed by 2 bases and the J gene end by 8 bases; junction bases not matched to a gene: 7. Germline CDR1 and CDR2: SGHTA and FQGTGA. The CDR3 contains 15 residues. Generated by immunoSEQ multiplex PCR, the TCRdb table keeps only in-frame clones and is missing some. The sample records tens of thousands of clones, more than 75% being singletons. This sequence originates from a man aged 50 or older with active or convalescent COVID-19. The chain recombines TRBV7-3 with TRBJ2-1, with TRBD2 identical over 9 bases. Sequencing was carried out using peripheral blood. CDR3 nucleotides: TGTGCCAGCAGCTTAGTCGCGGGGGGGCATGATGAGCAGTTCTTC. Translating it yields CASSLVAGGHDEQFF. The full variable domain, rest sourced from reference TRBV7-3 and TRBJ2-1, is GAGVSQTPSNKVTEKGKYVELRCDPISGHTALYWYRQSLGQGPEFLIYFQGTGAADDSGLPNDRFFAVRPEGSVSTLKIQRTERGDSAVYLCASSLVAGGHDEQFFGPGTRLTVL.